Described below is a single TCR beta chain sequence and its context. Its antigen remains unidentified. The sample originates from a study of cytotoxic CD8 clonotypes in ibrutinib-treated CLL. Study as a whole: Timing of response sample collection was a median approximately eleven months after treatment start, with a range of 6 to 36. Findings and caveats of the study: At baseline, clonality was higher than in age-matched healthy donors and correlated with CD8+ counts.

CDR1 and CDR2 from the germline V gene are SGHRS and YFSETQ. The CDR3 loop spans 18 amino acids. V was clipped by 4 bases and J by 2 bases; unmatched bases: 14. The intended depth for sequencing was 1 in 200,000 to 1 in 1 million T cells. Only in-frame clones appear in the TCRdb table, and some are missing; sequencing was by immunoSEQ multiplex PCR. The data contain 250,000 to 350,000 clones, approximately 76% of them singletons. Around 2.2 micrograms of genomic DNA came from cryopreserved PBMCs for TCR beta libraries. This sequence originates from a human donor with chronic lymphocytic leukemia. The sample was PBMCs, taken at disease progression, from a patient treated with ibrutinib. This chain joins TRBV5-1 and TRBJ2-3, with 9 bases that match TRBD1. The chain's CDR3 is CASSGTTGGFGYTDTQYF. CDR3 DNA: TGCGCCAGCAGCGGGACCACAGGGGGCTTCGGGTACACAGATACGCAGTATTTT.